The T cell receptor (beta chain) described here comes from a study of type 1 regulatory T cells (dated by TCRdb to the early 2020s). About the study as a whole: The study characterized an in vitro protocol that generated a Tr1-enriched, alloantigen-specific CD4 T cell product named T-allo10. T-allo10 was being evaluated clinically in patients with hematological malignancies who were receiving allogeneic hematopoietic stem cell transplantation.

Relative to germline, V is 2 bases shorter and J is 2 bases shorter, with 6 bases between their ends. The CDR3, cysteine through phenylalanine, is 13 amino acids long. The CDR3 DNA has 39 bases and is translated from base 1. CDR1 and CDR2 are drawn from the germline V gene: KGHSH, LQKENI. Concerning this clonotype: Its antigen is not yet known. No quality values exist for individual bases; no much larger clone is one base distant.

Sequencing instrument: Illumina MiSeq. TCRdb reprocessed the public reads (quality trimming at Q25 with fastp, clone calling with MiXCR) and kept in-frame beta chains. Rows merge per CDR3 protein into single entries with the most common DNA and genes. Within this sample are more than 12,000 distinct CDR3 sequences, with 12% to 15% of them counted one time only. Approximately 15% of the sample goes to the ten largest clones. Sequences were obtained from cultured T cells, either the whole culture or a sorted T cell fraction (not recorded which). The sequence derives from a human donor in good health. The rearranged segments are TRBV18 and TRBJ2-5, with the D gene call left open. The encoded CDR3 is CASSPNGQETQYF. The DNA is TGTGCCAGCTCACCAAACGGGCAAGAGACCCAGTACTTC. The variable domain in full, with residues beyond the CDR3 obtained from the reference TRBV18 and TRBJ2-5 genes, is NAGVMQNPRHLVRRRGQEARLRCSPMKGHSHVYWYRQLPEEGLKFMVYLQKENIIDESGMPKERFSAEFPKEGPSILRIQQVVRGDSAAYFCASSPNGQETQYFGPGTRLLVL.